The 7 T cell receptor beta chains below were found in one sample sequenced in a study of cytomegalovirus exposure and HLA in healthy donors. The PCR ran on 60 Vbeta and 13 Jbeta primers. Using immunoSEQ multiplex PCR, the repertoire was profiled, and TCRdb retains in-frame clones only, with some absent. The table shows under 200,000 clones, with around four fifths occurring only once. The material sequenced was PBMCs. The receptors shown here come from a young woman in good health and CMV-seronegative.

There are a few counts of this clone. The chain joins TRBV5-6 to TRBJ2-1, with D tentatively TRBD2 (6 bases). CDR3 length: 17 amino acids. Germline V gene lookup returns CDR1 SGHDT and CDR2 YYEEEE. V was shortened by 1 base and J by 8 bases, with 22 bases between the two germline ends. As DNA, the CDR3 is TGTGCCAGCAGCTTGTGGATTCCGTGGAGGGCGTTGGATGAGCAGTTCTTC. The encoded protein is CASSLWIPWRALDEQFF.

V and J are TRBV6-1 and TRBJ1-1, with D perhaps matching TRBD1 (5 bases). CDR1 is MNHNS, CDR2 SASEGT, per germline. V lost 5 bases to trimming and J lost 0 bases, with 10 bases between them. The CDR3 has 14 amino acids. The CDR3 bases are TGTGCCAGCAGTAGAACAGGCATGAACACTGAAGCTTTCTTT. Translating it yields CASSRTGMNTEAFF.

The chain is built from TRBV10-1 and TRBJ2-7; 10 bases line up with TRBD1. With 3 bases clipped from V and 2 bases from J, the junction kept 4 bases outside the gene matches. The CDR3 consists of 15 residues. CDR1 and CDR2 (germline): WNHNN, SYGVQD (reference sequence). The CDR3 bases are TGCGCCAGCAGTGACCCCGGGACAGGGGCCTACGAGCAGTACTTC. This codes for CASSDPGTGAYEQYF.

The V gene is TRBV9, the J gene TRBJ2-2; 10 bases agree with TRBD1. CDR1 SGDLS and CDR2 YYNGEE come from the germline V gene. After removal of 4 bases from V and 4 bases from J, the junction contained 7 bases not matched to a gene. This CDR3 has 16 residues. CDR3 in DNA: TGTGCCAGCAGCCGAGACAGGGGGCTTCGCACCGGGGAGCTGTTTTTT. Amino acid sequence: CASSRDRGLRTGELFF.

The chain uses TRBV2 and TRBJ1-5, with 8 nucleotides matching TRBD1. V lost 7 bases and J lost 7; bases outside the gene matches: 3. This CDR3 has 12 residues. The V gene's germline CDR1 is SNHLY and CDR2 FYNNEI. The CDR3 here is CASNYRGQPQHF. DNA of the CDR3: TGTGCCAGCAATTACAGGGGGCAGCCCCAGCATTTT.

The V gene is TRBV27, the J gene TRBJ2-7, with D possibly being TRBD1 (6 bases). CDR1 MNHEY and CDR2 SMNVEV come from the germline V gene (reference sequence). The V end lost 0 bases, the J end lost 0 bases, and 9 bases lay between the germline ends. The CDR3 is made up of 15 amino acids. The CDR3: CASSLSGDNSYEQYF. The CDR3 DNA is TGTGCCAGCAGTTTATCAGGGGACAACTCCTACGAGCAGTACTTC.

This chain uses TRBV2 with TRBJ2-1; 8 bases are a match to TRBD2. The V segment lost 2 bases and the J segment 5 bases; nucleotides outside the gene matches: 5. The germline V gene encodes CDR1 SNHLY and CDR2 FYNNEI. The CDR3 loop spans 15 amino acids. Here the CDR3 reads CASSETGSGDNEQFF. The CDR3 region has the DNA TGTGCCAGCAGTGAAACTGGTAGCGGGGACAATGAGCAGTTCTTC.